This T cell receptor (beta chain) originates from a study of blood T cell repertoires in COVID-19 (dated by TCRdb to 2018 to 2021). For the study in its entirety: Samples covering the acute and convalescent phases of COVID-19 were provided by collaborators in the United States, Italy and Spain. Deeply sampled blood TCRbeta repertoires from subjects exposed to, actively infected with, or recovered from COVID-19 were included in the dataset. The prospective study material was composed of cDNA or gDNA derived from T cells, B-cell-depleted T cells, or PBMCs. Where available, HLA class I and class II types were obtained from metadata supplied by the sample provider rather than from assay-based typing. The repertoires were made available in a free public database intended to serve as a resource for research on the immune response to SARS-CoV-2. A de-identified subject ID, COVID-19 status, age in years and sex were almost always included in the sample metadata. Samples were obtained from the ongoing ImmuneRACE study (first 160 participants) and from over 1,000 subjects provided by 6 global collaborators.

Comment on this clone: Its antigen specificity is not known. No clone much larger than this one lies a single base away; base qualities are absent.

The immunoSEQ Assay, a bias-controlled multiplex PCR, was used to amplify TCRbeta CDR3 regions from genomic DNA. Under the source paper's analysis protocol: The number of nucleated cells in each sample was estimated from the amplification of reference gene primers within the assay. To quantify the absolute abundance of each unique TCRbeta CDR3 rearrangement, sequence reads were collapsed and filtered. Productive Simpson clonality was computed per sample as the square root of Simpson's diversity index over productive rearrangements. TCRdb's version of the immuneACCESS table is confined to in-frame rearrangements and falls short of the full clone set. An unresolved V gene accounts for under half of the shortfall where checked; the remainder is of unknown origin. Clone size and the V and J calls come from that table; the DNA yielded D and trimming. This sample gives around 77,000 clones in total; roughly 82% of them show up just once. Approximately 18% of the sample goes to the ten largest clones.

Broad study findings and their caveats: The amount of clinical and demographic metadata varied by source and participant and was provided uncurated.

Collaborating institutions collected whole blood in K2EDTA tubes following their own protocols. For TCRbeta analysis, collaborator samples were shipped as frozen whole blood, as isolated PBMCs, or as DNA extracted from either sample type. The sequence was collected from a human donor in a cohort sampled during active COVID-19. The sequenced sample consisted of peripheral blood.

The DNA sequence is TGTGCCAGCCGGCTTAGAGGGACAGGGGGCTACGAGCAGTACTTC. This encodes CASRLRGTGGYEQYF. This chain joins TRBV6-6 to TRBJ2-7, and 11 junctional nucleotides match TRBD1. The CDR3 holds 15 amino acids from the cysteine to the phenylalanine. The only DNA kept is the CDR3, 45 bases in frame from the first base. Germline trimming amounts to 8 bases on V and 3 bases on J, with 9 as the count of junction bases outside the gene matches. CDR1 is given as MNHNY and CDR2 as SVGAGI, both from the germline V gene (reference sequence).